One T cell receptor beta chain is described in this entry. Its matching antigen is unknown. The record originates from a study of shared clonotypes between healthy human individuals. With ten immunoSEQ deep assay plates, unsorted PBMC DNA underwent sequencing. Generated by immunoSEQ multiplex PCR, the TCRdb table keeps only in-frame clones and is missing some. The repertoire consists of roughly 490,000 clones, with about 82% occurring once and the leading ten covering 10% to 15%. Per germline, CDR1 MDHEN and CDR2 SYDVKM. This CDR3 is built from 13 residues. Trimming pared 2 bases from V and 3 bases from J, leaving 8 bases between. Recent acute infections and vaccinations were absent in the healthy HIV-negative adult donors. The unsorted samples took tens of millions of PBMCs to get genomic DNA. The study, taken as a whole, reports: Sample collection involved blood only; tissue repertoires are likely different.

The chain has TRBV28 and TRBJ2-7; D not resolved. The sample taken for sequencing was PBMCs. The receptor comes from a woman in her 40s in good health. Some clones in this sample may be carry-over from other donors' samples. Here the CDR3 reads CASSLDRFYEQYF. In nucleotides, the CDR3 is TGTGCCAGCAGTTTAGATAGATTCTACGAGCAGTACTTC. Drawing the rest from reference TRBV28 and TRBJ2-7, the complete variable domain is DVKVTQSSRYLVKRTGEKVFLECVQDMDHENMFWYRQDPGLGLRLIYFSYDVKMKEKGDIPEGYSVSREKKERFSLILESASTNQTSMYLCASSLDRFYEQYFGPGTRLTVT.